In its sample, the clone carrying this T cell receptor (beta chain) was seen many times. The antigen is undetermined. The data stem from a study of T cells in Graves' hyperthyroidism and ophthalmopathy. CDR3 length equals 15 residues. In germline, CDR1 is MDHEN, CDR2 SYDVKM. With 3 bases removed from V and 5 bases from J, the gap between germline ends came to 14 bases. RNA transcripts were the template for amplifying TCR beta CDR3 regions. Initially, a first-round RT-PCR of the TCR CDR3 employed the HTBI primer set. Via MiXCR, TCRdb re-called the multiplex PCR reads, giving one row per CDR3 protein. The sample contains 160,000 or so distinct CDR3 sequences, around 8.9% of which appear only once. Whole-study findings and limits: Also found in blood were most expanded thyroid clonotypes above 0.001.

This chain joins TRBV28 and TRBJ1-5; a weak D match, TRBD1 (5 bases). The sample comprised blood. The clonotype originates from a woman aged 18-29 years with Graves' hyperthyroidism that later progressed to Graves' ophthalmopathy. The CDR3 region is CASSFGRGPHQPQHF. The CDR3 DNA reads TGTGCCAGCAGTTTCGGGCGGGGCCCCCATCAGCCCCAGCATTTT. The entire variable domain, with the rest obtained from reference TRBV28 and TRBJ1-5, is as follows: DVKVTQSSRYLVKRTGEKVFLECVQDMDHENMFWYRQDPGLGLRLIYFSYDVKMKEKGDIPEGYSVSREKKERFSLILESASTNQTSMYLCASSFGRGPHQPQHFGDGTRLSIL.